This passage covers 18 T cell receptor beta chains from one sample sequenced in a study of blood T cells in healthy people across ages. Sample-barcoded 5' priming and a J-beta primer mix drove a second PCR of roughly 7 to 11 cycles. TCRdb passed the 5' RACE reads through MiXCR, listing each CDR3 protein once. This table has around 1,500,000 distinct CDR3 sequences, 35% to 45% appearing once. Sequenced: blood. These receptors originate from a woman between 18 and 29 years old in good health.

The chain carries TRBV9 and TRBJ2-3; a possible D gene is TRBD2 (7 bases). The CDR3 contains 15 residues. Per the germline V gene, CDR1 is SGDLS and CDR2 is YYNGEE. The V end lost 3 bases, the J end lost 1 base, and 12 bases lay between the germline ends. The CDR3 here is CASSGGGQGTDTQYF. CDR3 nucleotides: TGTGCCAGCAGCGGGGGGGGGCAAGGCACAGATACGCAGTATTTT.

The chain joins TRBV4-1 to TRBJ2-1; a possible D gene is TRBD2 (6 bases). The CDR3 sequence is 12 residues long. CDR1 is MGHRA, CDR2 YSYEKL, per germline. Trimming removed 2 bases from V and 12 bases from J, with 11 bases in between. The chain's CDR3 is CASSQPSGVQFF. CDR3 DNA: TGCGCCAGCAGCCAACCGTCGGGGGTGCAGTTCTTC.

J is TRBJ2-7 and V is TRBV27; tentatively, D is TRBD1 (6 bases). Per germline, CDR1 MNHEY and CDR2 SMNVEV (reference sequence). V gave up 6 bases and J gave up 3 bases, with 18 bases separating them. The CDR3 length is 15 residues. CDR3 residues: CASSPSRAGVYEQYF. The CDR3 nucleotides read TGTGCCAGCAGCCCATCCCGGGCAGGGGTCTACGAGCAGTACTTC.

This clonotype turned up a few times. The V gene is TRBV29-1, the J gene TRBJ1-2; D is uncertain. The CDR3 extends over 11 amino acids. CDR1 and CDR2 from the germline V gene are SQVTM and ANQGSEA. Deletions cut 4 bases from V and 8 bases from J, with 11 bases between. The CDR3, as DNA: TGCAGCGTTGTGGGCGCGGAGGGCTACACCTTC. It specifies CSVVGAEGYTF.

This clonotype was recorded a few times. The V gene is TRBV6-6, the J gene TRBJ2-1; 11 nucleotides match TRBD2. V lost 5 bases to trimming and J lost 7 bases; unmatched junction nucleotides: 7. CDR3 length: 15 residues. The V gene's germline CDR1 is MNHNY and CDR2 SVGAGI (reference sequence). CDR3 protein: CASSNLAGGPNEQFF. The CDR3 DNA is TGTGCCAGCAGTAACCTAGCGGGGGGACCGAATGAGCAGTTCTTC.

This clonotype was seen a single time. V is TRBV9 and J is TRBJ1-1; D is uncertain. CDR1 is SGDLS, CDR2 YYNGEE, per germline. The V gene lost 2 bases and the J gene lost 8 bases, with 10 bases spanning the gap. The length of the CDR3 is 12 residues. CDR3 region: CASSVLGSEAFF. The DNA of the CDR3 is TGTGCCAGCAGCGTTCTAGGGTCGGAAGCTTTCTTT.

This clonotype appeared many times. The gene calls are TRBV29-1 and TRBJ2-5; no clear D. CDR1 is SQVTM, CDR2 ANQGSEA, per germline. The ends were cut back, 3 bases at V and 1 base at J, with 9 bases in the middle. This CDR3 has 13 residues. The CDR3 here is CSVEAPGQETQYF. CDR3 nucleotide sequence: TGCAGCGTTGAGGCCCCAGGCCAAGAGACCCAGTACTTC. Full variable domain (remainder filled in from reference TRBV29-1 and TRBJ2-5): SAVISQKPSRDICQRGTSLTIQCQVDSQVTMMFWYRQQPGQSLTLIATANQGSEATYESGFVIDKFPISRPNLTFSTLTVSNMSPEDSSIYLCSVEAPGQETQYFGPGTRLLVL.

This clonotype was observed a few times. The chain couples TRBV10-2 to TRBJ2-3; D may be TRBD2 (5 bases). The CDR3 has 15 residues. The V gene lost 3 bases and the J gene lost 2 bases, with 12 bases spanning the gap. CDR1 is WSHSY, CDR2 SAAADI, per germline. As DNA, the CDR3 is TGCGCCAGCAGTGACGGGCTGCGGGCCACAGATACGCAGTATTTT. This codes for CASSDGLRATDTQYF.

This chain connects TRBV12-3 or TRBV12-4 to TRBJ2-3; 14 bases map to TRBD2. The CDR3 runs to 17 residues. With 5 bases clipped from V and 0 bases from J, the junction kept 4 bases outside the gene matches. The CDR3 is CASSRTSGGTSTDTQYF. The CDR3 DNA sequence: TGTGCCAGCAGTCGGACTAGCGGGGGGACTAGCACAGATACGCAGTATTTT.

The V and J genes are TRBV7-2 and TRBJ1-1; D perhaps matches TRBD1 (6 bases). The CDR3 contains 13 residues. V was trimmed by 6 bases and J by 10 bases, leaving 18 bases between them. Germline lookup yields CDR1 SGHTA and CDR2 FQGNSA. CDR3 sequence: CASSFPGGGGAFF. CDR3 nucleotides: TGTGCCAGCAGTTTTCCCGGGGGAGGGGGAGCTTTCTTT.

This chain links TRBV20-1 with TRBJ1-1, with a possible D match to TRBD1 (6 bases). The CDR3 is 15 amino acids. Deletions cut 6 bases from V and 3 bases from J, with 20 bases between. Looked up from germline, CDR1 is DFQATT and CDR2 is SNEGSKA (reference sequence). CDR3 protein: CSASLGGAQDTEAFF. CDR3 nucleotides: TGCAGTGCGTCGCTGGGGGGGGCCCAAGACACTGAAGCTTTCTTT.

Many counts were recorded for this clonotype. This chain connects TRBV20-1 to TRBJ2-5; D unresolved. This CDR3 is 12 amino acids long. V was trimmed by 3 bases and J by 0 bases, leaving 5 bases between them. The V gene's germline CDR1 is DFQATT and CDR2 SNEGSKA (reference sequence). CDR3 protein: CSASLHQETQYF. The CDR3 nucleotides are TGCAGTGCTAGTTTGCACCAAGAGACCCAGTACTTC.

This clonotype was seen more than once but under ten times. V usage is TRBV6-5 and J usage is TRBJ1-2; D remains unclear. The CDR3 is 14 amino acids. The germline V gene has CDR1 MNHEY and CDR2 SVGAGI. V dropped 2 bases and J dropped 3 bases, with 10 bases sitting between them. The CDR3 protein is CASSYREKDYGYTF. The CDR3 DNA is TGTGCCAGCAGTTACAGGGAAAAGGACTATGGCTACACCTTC.

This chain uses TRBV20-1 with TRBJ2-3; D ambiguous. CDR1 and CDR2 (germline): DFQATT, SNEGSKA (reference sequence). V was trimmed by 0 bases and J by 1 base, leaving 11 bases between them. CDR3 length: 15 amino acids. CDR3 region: CSARDRPLGTDTQYF. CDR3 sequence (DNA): TGCAGTGCTAGAGATCGACCCCTTGGCACAGATACGCAGTATTTT.

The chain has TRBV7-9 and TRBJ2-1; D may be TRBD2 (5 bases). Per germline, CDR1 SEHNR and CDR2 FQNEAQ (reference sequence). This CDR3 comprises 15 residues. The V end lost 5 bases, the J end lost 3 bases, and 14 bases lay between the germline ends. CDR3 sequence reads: CASSHSRGLYNEQFF. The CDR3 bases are TGTGCCAGCAGCCATTCTCGAGGACTCTACAATGAGCAGTTCTTC.

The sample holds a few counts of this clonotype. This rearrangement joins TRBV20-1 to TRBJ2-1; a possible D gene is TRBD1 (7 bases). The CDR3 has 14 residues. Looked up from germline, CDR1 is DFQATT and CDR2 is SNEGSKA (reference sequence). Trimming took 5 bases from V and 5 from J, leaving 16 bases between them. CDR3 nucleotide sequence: TGCAGTGCTGGAGGGGGACAGAATAACAATGAGCAGTTCTTC. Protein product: CSAGGGQNNNEQFF.

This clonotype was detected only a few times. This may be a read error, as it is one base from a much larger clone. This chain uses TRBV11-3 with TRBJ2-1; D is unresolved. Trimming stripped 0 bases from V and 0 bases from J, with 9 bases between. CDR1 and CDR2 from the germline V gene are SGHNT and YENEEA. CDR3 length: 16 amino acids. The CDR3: CASSLDGVSSYNEQFF. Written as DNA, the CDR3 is TGTGCCAGCAGCTTAGACGGCGTGAGCTCCTACAATGAGCAGTTCTTC.

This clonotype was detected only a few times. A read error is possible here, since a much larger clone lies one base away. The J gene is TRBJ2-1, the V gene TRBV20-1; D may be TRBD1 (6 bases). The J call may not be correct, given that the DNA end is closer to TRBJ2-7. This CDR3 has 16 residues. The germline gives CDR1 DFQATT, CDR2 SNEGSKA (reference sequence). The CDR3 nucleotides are TGCAGTGCTAGAGACAGGGGAGCCCCCTCCTACAATGAGCAGTACTTC. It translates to CSARDRGAPSYNEQYF.